Below, one TCR beta chain is given with its context. The sample holds other DNA sequences that translate to the same CDR3. The data derive from a study of beta chain features in type 1 diabetes. Expressed TCRB transcripts were sequenced because the isolated RNA had all been reverse transcribed beforehand. The method was immunoSEQ multiplex PCR; TCRdb's version includes in-frame clones alone and lacks a portion of them. The sample yields about 340,000 clones, around 8% seen once. The CDR3 spans 15 residues. V lost 1 base and J lost 7; bases outside the gene matches: 5. Germline V lookup: CDR1 LGHNT, CDR2 FRNRAP.

The sample comprised central memory CD4+ T cells from blood. The rearrangement uses TRBV12-5 and TRBJ2-1, with TRBD1 matching 9 bases. The receptor's source is a woman under 30 in good health. CDR3 sequence: CASGLAGTGRNEQFF. The CDR3 DNA reads as TGTGCTAGTGGTTTGGCCGGGACAGGGAGAAATGAGCAGTTCTTC.